One TCR beta chain is described in this entry. This CDR3 contains 20 residues. The data belong to a study of blood T cell repertoires in COVID-19. Assay used: immunoSEQ multiplex PCR; TCRdb lists only in-frame clones, some missing. This sample has 400,000 to 550,000 clones, with about 85% found just once. The V and J genes are TRBV21-1 and TRBJ1-5; TRBD1 is taken as the D call from the table, unchecked against the DNA. TRBV21-1 is shown as a pseudogene. The sequenced sample was PBMCs or T cells enriched from blood (not recorded which). The sequence came from a woman between 18 and 29 years old with acute COVID-19. The CDR3 is CASSKAPPRQRTDSNQPQHF. CDR3 coding DNA: TGTGCCAGCAGCAAAGCCCCCCCGCGACAGCGGACAGATAGCAATCAGCCCCAGCATTTT.